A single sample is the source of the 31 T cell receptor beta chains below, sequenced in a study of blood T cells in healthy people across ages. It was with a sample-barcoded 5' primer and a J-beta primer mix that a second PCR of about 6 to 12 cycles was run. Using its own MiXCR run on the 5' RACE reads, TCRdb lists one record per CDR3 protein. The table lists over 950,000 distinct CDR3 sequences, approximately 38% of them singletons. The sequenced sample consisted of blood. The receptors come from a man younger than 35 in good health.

CDR3 protein: CSVRTDSYNEQYF. The CDR3 DNA is TGCAGCGTCCGGACAGATTCCTACAATGAGCAGTACTTC. The rearrangement links TRBV29-1 to TRBJ2-1; tentatively, D is TRBD1 (6 bases). The better agreement between TRBJ2-7 and the DNA end casts doubt on the J call. The CDR3 runs to 13 residues. Per germline, CDR1 SQVTM and CDR2 ANQGSEA.

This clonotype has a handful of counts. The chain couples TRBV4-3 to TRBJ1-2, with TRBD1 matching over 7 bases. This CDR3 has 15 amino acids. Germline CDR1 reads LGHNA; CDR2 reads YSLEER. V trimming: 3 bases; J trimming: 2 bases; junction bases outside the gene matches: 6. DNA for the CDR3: TGCGCCAGCAGCCACGAGACAGGGAGCAACTATGGCTACACCTTC. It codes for CASSHETGSNYGYTF.

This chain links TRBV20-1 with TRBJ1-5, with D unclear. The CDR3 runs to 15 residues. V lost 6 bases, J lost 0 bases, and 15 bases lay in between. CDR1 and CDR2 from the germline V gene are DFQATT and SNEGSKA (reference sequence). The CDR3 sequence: CSARSGSDSNQPQHF. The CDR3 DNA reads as TGCAGTGCCAGGTCGGGGAGTGATAGCAATCAGCCCCAGCATTTT.

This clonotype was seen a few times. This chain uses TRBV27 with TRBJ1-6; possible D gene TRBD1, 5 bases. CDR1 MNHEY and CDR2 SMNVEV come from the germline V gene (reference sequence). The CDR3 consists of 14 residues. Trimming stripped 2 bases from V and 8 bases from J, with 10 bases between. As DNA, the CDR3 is TGTGCCAGCAGTTTAAAGGGGTCTTATTCACCCCTCCACTTT. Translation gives CASSLKGSYSPLHF.

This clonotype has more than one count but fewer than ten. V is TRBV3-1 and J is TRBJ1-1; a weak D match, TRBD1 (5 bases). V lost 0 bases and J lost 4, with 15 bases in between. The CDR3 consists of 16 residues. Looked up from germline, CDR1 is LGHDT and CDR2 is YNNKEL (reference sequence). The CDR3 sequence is CASSQDLATGGTEAFF. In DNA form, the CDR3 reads TGTGCCAGCAGCCAAGATCTAGCTACGGGGGGCACTGAAGCTTTCTTT.

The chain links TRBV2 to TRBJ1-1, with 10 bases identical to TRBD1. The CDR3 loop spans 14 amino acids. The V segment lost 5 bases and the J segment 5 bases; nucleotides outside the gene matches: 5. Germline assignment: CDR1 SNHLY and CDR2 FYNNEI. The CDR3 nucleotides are TGTGCCAGCAGTTCGGGACAGGGGACAACTGAAGCTTTCTTT. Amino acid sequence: CASSSGQGTTEAFF.

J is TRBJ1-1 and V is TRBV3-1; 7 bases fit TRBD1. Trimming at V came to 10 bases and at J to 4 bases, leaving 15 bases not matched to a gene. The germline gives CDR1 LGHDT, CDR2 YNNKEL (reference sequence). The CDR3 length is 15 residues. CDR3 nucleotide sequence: TGTGCCAACTCCCTCAGGGGGGGGCGTTTCACTGAAGCTTTCTTT. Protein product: CANSLRGGRFTEAFF.

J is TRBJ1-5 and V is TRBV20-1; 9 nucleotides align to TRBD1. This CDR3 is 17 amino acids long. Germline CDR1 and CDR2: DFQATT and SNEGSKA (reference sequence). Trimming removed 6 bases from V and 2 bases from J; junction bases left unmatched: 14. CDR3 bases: TGCAGTGCCACTACGGGACAGGGCCCCATTCGCAATCAGCCCCAGCATTTT. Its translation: CSATTGQGPIRNQPQHF.

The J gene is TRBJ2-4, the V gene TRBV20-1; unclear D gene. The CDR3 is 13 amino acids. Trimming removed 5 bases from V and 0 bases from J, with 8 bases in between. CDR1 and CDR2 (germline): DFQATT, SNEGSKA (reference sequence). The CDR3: CSASGLAKNIQYF. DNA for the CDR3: TGCAGTGCTTCCGGGTTAGCCAAAAACATTCAGTACTTC.

The CDR3 protein is CASSLVADQNGYTF. Written as DNA, the CDR3 is TGTGCCAGCAGTTTAGTTGCAGACCAGAATGGCTACACCTTC. This chain connects TRBV27 to TRBJ1-2; D unresolved. The CDR3 has 14 residues. Germline lookup yields CDR1 MNHEY and CDR2 SMNVEV (reference sequence). Trimming left V 2 bases short and J 6 bases short, with 13 bases between.

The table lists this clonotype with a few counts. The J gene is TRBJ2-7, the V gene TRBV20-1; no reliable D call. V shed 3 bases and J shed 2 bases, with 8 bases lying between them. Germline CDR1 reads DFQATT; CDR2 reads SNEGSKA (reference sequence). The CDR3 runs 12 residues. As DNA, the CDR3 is TGCAGTGCTAGGGGCTCAGCCTACGAGCAGTACTTC. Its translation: CSARGSAYEQYF.

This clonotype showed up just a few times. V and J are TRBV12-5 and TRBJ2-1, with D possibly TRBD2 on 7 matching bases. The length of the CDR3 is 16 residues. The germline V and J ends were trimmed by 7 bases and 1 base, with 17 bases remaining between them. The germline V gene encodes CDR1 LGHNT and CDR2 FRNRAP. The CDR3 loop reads CASARGGGVSYNEQFF. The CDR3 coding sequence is TGTGCTAGTGCCCGGGGAGGGGGGGTATCCTACAATGAGCAGTTCTTC.

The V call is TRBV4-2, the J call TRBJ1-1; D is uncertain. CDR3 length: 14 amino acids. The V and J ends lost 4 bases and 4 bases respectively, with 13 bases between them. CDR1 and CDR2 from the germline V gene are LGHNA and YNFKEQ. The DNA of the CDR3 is TGTGCCAGCAGCCTATGGGCCCGCGGCACTGAAGCTTTCTTT. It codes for CASSLWARGTEAFF.

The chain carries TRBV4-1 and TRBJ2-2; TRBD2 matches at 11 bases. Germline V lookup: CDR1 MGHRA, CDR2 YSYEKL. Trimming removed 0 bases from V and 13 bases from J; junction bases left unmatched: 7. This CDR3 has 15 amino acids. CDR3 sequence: CASSQEWLAGGGLFF. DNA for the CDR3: TGCGCCAGCAGCCAAGAATGGCTAGCGGGAGGCGGGCTGTTTTTT.

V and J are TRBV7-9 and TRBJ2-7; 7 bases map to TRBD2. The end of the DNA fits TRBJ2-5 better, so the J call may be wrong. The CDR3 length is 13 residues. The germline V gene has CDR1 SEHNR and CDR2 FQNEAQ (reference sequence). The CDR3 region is CASILGGFETQYF. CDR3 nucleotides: TGTGCCAGCATCCTGGGGGGGTTTGAGACCCAGTACTTC.

The CDR3 nucleotides read TGTGCCAGCTCACCGCCTGATGGGAATCAGCCCCAGCATTTT. Translated: CASSPPDGNQPQHF. This chain connects TRBV18 to TRBJ1-5, with no clear D. The CDR3 is 14 amino acids. V gave up 3 bases and J gave up 4 bases, with 10 bases separating them. CDR1 and CDR2 from the germline V gene are KGHSH and LQKENI. Filled out from reference TRBV18 and TRBJ1-5, the complete variable domain reads NAGVMQNPRHLVRRRGQEARLRCSPMKGHSHVYWYRQLPEEGLKFMVYLQKENIIDESGMPKERFSAEFPKEGPSILRIQQVVRGDSAAYFCASSPPDGNQPQHFGDGTRLSIL.

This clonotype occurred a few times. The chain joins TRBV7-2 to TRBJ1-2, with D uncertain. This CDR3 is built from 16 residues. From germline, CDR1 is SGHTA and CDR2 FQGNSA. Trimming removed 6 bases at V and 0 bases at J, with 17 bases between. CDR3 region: CASSTFSGPSNYGYTF. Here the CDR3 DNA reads TGTGCCAGCAGTACCTTCTCTGGGCCCTCTAACTATGGCTACACCTTC.

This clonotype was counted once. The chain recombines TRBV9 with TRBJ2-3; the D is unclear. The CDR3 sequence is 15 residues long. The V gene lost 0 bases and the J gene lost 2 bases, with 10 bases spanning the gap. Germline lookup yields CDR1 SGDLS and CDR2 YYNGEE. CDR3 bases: TGTGCCAGCAGCGTAGCTAATTCCTACACAGATACGCAGTATTTT. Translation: CASSVANSYTDTQYF.

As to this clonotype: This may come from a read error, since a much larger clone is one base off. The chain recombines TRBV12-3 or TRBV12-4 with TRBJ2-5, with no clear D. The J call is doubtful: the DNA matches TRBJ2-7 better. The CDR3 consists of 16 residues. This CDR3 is CASSFARLPAVYEQYF. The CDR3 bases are TGTGCCAGCAGTTTCGCCAGGCTGCCTGCGGTCTACGAGCAGTACTTC.

This CDR3 is CASSPRLGQGEKLFF. The CDR3 region has the DNA TGTGCCAGCAGCCCGCGGTTAGGTCAGGGCGAAAAACTGTTTTTT. The chain joins TRBV12-3 or TRBV12-4 to TRBJ1-4, with D tentatively TRBD1 (5 bases). This CDR3 is 15 amino acids long. The germline V and J ends were trimmed by 6 bases and 8 bases, with 19 bases remaining between them.

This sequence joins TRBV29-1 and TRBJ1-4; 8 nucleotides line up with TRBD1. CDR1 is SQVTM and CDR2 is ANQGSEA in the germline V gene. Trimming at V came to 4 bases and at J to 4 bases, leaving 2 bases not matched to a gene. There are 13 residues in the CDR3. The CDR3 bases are TGCAGCGTTGTAGGACAGGGTAATGAAAAACTGTTTTTT. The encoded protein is CSVVGQGNEKLFF.

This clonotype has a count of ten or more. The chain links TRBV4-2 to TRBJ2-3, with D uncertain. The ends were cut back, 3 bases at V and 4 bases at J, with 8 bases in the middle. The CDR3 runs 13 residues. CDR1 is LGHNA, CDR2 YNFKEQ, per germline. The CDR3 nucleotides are TGTGCCAGCAGCCATTATCCGCCAGATACGCAGTATTTT. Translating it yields CASSHYPPDTQYF.

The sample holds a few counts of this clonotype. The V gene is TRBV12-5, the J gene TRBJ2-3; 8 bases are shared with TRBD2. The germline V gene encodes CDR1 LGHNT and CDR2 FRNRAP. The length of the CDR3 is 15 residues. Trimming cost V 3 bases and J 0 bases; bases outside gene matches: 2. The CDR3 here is CASGFSGASTDTQYF. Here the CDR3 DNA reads TGTGCTAGTGGTTTTAGCGGGGCAAGCACAGATACGCAGTATTTT.

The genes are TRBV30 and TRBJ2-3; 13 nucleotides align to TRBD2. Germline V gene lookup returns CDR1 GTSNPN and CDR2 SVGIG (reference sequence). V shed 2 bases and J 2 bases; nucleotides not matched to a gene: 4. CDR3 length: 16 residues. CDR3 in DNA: TGTGCCTGGAGTTGGACTAGCGGGGGCCCCACAGATACGCAGTATTTT. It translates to CAWSWTSGGPTDTQYF.

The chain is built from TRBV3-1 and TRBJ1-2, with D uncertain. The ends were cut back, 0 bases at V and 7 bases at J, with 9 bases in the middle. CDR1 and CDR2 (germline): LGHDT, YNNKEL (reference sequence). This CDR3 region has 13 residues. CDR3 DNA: TGTGCCAGCAGCCAAGATATCGGGAGTGGCTACACCTTC. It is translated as CASSQDIGSGYTF.

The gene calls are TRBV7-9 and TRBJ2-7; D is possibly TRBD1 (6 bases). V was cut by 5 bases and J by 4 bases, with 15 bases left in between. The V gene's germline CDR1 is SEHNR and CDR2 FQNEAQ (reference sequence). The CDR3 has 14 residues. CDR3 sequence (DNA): TGTGCCAGCAGCAATAAGGAGACAGGTTACGAGCAGTACTTC. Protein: CASSNKETGYEQYF.

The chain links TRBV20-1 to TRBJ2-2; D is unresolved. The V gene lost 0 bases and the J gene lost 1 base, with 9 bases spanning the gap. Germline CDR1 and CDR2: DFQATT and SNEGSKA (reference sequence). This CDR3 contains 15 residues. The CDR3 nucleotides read TGCAGTGCTAGAGATCTTTTTCAGAACACCGGGGAGCTGTTTTTT. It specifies CSARDLFQNTGELFF.

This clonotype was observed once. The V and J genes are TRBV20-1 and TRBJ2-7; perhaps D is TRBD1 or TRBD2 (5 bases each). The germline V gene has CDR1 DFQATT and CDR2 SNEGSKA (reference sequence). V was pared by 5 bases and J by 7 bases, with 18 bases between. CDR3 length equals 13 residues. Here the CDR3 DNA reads TGCAGTGCTCCTTTCCGGGACGATGGTGAGCAGTACTTC. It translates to CSAPFRDDGEQYF.

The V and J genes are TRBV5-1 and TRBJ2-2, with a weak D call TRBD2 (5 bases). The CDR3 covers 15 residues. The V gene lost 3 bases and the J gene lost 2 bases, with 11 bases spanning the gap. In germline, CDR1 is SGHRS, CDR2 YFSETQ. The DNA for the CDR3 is TGCGCCAGCAGCTCGGAAGGGAGTAACACCGGGGAGCTGTTTTTT. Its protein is CASSSEGSNTGELFF.

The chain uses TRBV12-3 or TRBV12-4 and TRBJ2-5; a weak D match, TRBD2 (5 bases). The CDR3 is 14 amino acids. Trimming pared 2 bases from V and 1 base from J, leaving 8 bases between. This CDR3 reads CASSLTTIQETQYF. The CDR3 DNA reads TGTGCCAGCAGTTTAACGACTATCCAAGAGACCCAGTACTTC.

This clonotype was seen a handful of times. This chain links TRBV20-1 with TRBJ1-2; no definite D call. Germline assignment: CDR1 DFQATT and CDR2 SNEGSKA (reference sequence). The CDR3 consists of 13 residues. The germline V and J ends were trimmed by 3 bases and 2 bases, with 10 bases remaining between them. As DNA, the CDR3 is TGCAGTGCTAGCCCCACACTCAACTATGGCTACACCTTC. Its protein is CSASPTLNYGYTF.